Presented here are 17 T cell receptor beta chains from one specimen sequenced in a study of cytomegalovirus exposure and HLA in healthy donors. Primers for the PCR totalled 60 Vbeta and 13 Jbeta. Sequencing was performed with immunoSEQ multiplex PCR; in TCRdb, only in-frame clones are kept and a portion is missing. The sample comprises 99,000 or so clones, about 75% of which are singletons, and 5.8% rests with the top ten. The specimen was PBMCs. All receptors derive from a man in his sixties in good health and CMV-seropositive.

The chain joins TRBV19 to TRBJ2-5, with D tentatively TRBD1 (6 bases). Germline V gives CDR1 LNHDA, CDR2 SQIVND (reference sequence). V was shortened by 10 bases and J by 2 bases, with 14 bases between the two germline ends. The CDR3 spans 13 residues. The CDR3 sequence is CATTKRGQETQYF. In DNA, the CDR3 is TGTGCCACGACTAAGAGGGGGCAAGAGACCCAGTACTTC.

In nucleotides, the CDR3 is TGTGCCAGCAGCTTGCCCAGACTAGCGGGTAGCACAGATACGCAGTATTTT. Translating it yields CASSLPRLAGSTDTQYF. This chain uses TRBV7-6 with TRBJ2-3, with 10 bases that match TRBD2. This CDR3 spans 17 amino acids. Germline V lookup: CDR1 SGHVS, CDR2 FNYEAQ. Germline trimming cut 3 bases from V and 0 bases from J; bases unmatched to any gene: 6.

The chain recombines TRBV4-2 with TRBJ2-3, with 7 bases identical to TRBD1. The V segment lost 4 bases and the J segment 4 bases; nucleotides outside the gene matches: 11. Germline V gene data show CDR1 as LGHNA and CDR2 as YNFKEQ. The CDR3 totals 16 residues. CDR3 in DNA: TGTGCCAGCAGCCCCCGAGACAGGGCGAAGTCAGATACGCAGTATTTT. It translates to CASSPRDRAKSDTQYF.

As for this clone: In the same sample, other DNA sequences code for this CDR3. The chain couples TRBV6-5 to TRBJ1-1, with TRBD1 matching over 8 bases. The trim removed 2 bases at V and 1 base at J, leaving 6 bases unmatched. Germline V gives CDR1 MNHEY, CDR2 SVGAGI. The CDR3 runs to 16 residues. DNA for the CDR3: TGTGCCAGCAGTTACCTCCCTGGACAGGGGAACACTGAAGCTTTCTTT. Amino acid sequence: CASSYLPGQGNTEAFF.

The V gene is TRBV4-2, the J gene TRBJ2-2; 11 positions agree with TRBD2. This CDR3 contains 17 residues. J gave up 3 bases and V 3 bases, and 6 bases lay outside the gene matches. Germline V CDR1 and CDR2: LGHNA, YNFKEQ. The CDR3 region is CASSQTTSGGYTGELFF. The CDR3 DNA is TGTGCCAGCAGCCAGACCACTAGCGGGGGTTACACCGGGGAGCTGTTTTTT.

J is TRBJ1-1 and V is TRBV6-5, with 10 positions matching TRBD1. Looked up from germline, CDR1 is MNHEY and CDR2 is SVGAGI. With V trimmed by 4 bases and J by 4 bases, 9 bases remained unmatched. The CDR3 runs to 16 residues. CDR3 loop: CASSLRQGAYGTEAFF. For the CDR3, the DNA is TGTGCCAGCAGTTTAAGACAGGGGGCTTATGGCACTGAAGCTTTCTTT.

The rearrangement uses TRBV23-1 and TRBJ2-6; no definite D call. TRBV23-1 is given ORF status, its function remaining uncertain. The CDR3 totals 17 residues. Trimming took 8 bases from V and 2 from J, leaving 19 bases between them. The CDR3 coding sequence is TGCGCCAGCCGAACCGCGGTAAAACGAACTGGGGCCAACGTCCTGACTTTC. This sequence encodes CASRTAVKRTGANVLTF.

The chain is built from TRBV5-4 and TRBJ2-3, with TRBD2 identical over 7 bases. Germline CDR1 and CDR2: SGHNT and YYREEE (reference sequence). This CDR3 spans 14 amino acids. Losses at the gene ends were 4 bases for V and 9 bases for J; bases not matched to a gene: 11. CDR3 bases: TGTGCCAGCAGCCAAGTTTCTCCGGGACTAACGCAGTATTTT. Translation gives CASSQVSPGLTQYF.

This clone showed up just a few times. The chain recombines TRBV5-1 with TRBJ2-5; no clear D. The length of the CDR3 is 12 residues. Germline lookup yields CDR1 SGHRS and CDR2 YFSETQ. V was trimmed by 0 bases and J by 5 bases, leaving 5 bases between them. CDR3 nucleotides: TGCGCCAGCAGCTTGGCCATGGAGACCCAGTACTTC. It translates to CASSLAMETQYF.

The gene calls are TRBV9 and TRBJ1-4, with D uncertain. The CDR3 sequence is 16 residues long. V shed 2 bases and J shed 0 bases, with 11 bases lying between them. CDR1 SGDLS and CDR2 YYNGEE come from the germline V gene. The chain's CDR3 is CASSVGGATTNEKLFF. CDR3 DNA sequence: TGTGCCAGCAGCGTGGGTGGAGCAACAACTAATGAAAAACTGTTTTTT.

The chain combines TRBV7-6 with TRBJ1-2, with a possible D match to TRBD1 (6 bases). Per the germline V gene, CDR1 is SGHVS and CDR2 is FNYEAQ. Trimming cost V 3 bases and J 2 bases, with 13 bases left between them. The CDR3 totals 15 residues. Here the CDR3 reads CASSLALGANYGYTF. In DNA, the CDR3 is TGTGCCAGCAGCTTGGCGTTGGGGGCGAACTATGGCTACACCTTC.

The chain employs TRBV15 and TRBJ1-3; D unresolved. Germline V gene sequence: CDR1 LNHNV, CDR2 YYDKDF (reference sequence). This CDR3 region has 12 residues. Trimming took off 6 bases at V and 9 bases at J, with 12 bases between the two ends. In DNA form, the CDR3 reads TGTGCCACCAGAGATTATAGTGGCACCATATATTTT. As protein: CATRDYSGTIYF.

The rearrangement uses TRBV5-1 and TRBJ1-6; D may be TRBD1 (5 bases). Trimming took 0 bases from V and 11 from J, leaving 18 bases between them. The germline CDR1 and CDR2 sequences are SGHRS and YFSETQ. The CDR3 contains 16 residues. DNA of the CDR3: TGCGCCAGCAGCTTGGAGGTGGGGACGGAGGGGACACCCCTCCACTTT. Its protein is CASSLEVGTEGTPLHF.

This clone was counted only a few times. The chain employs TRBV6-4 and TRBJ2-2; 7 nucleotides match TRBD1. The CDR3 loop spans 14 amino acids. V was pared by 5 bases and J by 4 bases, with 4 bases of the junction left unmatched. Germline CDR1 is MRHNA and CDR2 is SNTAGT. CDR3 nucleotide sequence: TGTGCCAGCAGTAGAGGGGGCACCACCGGGGAGCTGTTTTTT. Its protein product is CASSRGGTTGELFF.

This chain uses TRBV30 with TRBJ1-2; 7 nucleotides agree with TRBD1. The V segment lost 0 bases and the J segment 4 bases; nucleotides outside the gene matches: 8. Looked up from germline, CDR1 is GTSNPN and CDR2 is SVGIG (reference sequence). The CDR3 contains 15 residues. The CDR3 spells CAWSVGGHSSYGYTF. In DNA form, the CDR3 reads TGTGCCTGGAGTGTAGGGGGCCATTCGAGCTATGGCTACACCTTC.

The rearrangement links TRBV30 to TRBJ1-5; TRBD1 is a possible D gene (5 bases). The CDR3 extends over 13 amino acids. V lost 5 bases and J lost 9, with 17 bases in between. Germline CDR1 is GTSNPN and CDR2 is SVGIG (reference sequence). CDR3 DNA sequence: TGTGCCTGGGGGGGGACGGGTAAAACGCCCCAGCATTTT. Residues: CAWGGTGKTPQHF.

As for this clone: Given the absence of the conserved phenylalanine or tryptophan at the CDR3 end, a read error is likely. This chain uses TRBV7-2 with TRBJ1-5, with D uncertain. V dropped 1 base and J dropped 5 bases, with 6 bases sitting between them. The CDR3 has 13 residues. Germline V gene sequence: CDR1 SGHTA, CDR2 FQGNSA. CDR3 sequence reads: CASSLERHQPQHL. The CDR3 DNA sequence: TGTGCCAGCAGCTTAGAAAGACATCAGCCCCAGCATCTT.